This T cell receptor (beta chain) was recovered during a study of T cell repertoires in cytomegalovirus infection. Across the whole study: It can be stated that public TCR beta signatures indicated CMV infection as well as a matching HLA type.

TCRdb recomputed calls from the reads with MiXCR, one row per CDR3 protein. There are around 43,000 distinct CDR3 sequences in the sample; roughly 20% occur only once, and about 18% lies in the top ten. Regarding this clonotype: Antigen: not known.

Broader study findings: Accumulated public TCR beta family frequency recognized individuals carrying CMV together with the relevant HLA.

J was trimmed by 5 bases and V by 5 bases; bases with no gene match: 7. There are 15 residues in the CDR3. The receptor comes from a human donor in good health (CMV status not recorded). Some clones in this sample may be carry-over from other donors' samples. What was sequenced was PBMCs, sequenced either directly or after in vitro stimulation (not recorded which). The chain is built from TRBV12-3 or TRBV12-4 and TRBJ1-5; TRBD1 matches 9 bases. CDR3 region: CASSRDREVDQPQHF. For the CDR3, the DNA is TGTGCCAGCAGTCGGGACAGGGAGGTGGATCAGCCCCAGCATTTT.